The rows below give T cell receptor beta chains drawn from one sample of a study of blood T cells in healthy people across ages. TCRdb re-derived calls from the 5' RACE reads in MiXCR, one entry per CDR3 protein. This sample yields under 950,000 distinct CDR3 sequences, of which roughly 20% are seen a single time; roughly a fifth belongs to the top ten. Sequencing used blood. All receptors derive from a man aged 65-85 years in good health. The CDR3 runs from the conserved cysteine through the conserved F or W. D genes are given only for firm matches. A clone size is listed for some rows: how often the clone was seen (once, few, many), or a class if it is expanded.

>TRBV12-3/TRBV12-4|NA|NA|TRBJ1-6
TGTGCCAGCAGCCTTACGGGGGTGGTGTCACCCCTCCACTTT
CASSLTGVVSPLHF
>TRBV21-1|NA|NA|TRBJ1-1
TGTGCCAGCAGCAAAGACCGACAGGGCGGAGGCGCTGAAGCTTTCTTT
CASSKDRQGGGAEAFF
>TRBV14|NA|NA|TRBJ2-1
TGTGCCAGCAGCCAAGGGGGGCCAGGGTTATCCTACAATGAGCAGTTCTTC
CASSQGGPGLSYNEQFF
>TRBV20-1|TRBD2|NA|TRBJ2-7
TGCAGTGCTAAGGGGACTAGCGGGGGGATAGCAGGCTACGAGCAGTACTTC
CSAKGTSGGIAGYEQYF
>TRBV20-1|NA|NA|TRBJ2-5
TGCAGTGCGGACGTCGGAGGTTCCCAAGAGACCCAGTACTTC
CSADVGGSQETQYF
>TRBV10-3|NA|NA|TRBJ2-7
TGTGCCATCAGCAACAGGGTAATAGGATACGAGCAGTACTTC
CAISNRVIGYEQYF
>TRBV4-1|NA|few|TRBJ1-5
TGCGCCAGCAGCCAATTTGGGGCTGATCAGCCCCAGCATTTT
CASSQFGADQPQHF
>TRBV7-9|NA|few|TRBJ1-6
TGTGCCAGCAGCTCCCAGTGGGCATGGGATTCACCCCTCCACTTT
CASSSQWAWDSPLHF
>TRBV14|NA|many|TRBJ2-3
TGTGCCAGCAGCCTAGATTGGGGCACAGATACGCAGTATTTT
CASSLDWGTDTQYF
>TRBV12-3/TRBV12-4|NA|NA|TRBJ2-5
TGTGCCAGCAGTTTCGGGCTTGGGGAGACCCAGTACTTC
CASSFGLGETQYF
>TRBV12-3/TRBV12-4|NA|many|TRBJ1-2
TGTGCCAGCAAAGCACGGGGGCCCTATGGCTACACCTTC
CASKARGPYGYTF
>TRBV3-1|NA|NA|TRBJ2-4
TGTGCCAGCAGCCGCTTAAGGAACATTCAGTACTTC
CASSRLRNIQYF
>TRBV20-1|NA|NA|TRBJ2-3
TGCAGTGCTCCGCCCCCTAGTTTCACAGATACGCAGTATTTT
CSAPPPSFTDTQYF
>TRBV19|NA|NA|TRBJ1-5
TGTGCCAGTAGTCACCCGGGACACTACAATCAGCCCCAGCATTTT
CASSHPGHYNQPQHF
>TRBV5-1|NA|NA|TRBJ1-2
TGCGCCAGCGGCGCTGGGAACGGCTATGGCTACACCTTC
CASGAGNGYGYTF
>TRBV5-1|NA|NA|TRBJ1-1
TGCGCCAGCAGCTTGGAGGGGGGTTTGGACACTGAAGCTTTCTTT
CASSLEGGLDTEAFF